This is a list of T cell receptor beta chains from one sample in a study of blood T cell repertoires in COVID-19. TCRdb's copy holds only in-frame clones and misses some; the assay was immunoSEQ multiplex PCR. The sample gives about 260,000 clones, more than 80% of which show up once; 2.4% is in the top ten. The sample consisted of PBMCs or T cells enriched from blood (not recorded which). Source of these receptors: a woman between 18 and 29 years old who had recovered from COVID-19. CDR3s include the opening cysteine and the closing phenylalanine or tryptophan. The order of the fields is clone size, D gene, V gene, J gene, CDR3 DNA, CDR3 protein. A D gene is named only where the DNA matches it firmly. A clone size is listed for some rows: how often the clone was seen (once, few, many), or a class if it is expanded.

size: .
D: .
V: TRBV27
J: TRBJ1-2
DNA: TGTGCCAGCAGTAAAACAGCCTCCTATGGCTACACCTTC
CDR3: CASSKTASYGYTF

size: few
D: .
V: TRBV3-1/TRBV3-2
J: TRBJ1-4
DNA: TGTGCCAGCAGCTTGGCAGGGCCTAATGAAAAACTGTTTTTT
CDR3: CASSLAGPNEKLFF

size: .
D: .
V: TRBV10-3
J: TRBJ1-1
DNA: TGTGCCACGGAGGACAGTATGAACACTGAAGCTTTCTTT
CDR3: CATEDSMNTEAFF

size: .
D: .
V: TRBV7-2
J: TRBJ1-6
DNA: TGTGCCAGCAGCTTAGGTGGGAGGACAAATTCACCCCTCCACTTT
CDR3: CASSLGGRTNSPLHF

size: .
D: TRBD1
V: TRBV5-5
J: TRBJ1-5
DNA: TGTGCCAGCAGCCGGGACAGGGGGTTCAATCAGCCCCAGCATTTT
CDR3: CASSRDRGFNQPQHF

size: .
D: .
V: TRBV19
J: TRBJ1-5
DNA: TGTGCCAGTAGTATCCCTGACACCATCCGCAATCAGCCCCAGCATTTT
CDR3: CASSIPDTIRNQPQHF

size: once
D: .
V: TRBV6-5
J: TRBJ1-1
DNA: TGTGCCAGCAGTTTTAGACAGGCATTTGCTGAAGCTTTCTTT
CDR3: CASSFRQAFAEAFF

size: .
D: .
V: TRBV5-1
J: TRBJ2-2
DNA: TGCGCCAGCAGCTTGGTAGGGGAAGGCACCGGGGAGCTGTTTTTT
CDR3: CASSLVGEGTGELFF

size: .
D: .
V: TRBV19
J: TRBJ1-2
DNA: TGTGCCAGTAGAGGTCTAGACGGCAGCTTAGTGGCTTCGCTTAACTATGGCTACACCTTC
CDR3: CASRGLDGSLVASLNYGYTF

size: .
D: .
V: TRBV5-1
J: TRBJ2-2
DNA: TGCGCCAGCAGCTTGCCAGGGGGAGGCACCGGGGAGCTGTTTTTT
CDR3: CASSLPGGGTGELFF

size: .
D: TRBD1
V: TRBV9
J: TRBJ2-1
DNA: TGTGCCAGCAGCGCGATGGCAGGAACAGGGGCTGAGCAGTTCTTC
CDR3: CASSAMAGTGAEQFF

size: .
D: TRBD1
V: TRBV5-6
J: TRBJ1-1
DNA: TGTGCCAGCAGTCCTACGACAGGGTGGACTGAAGCTTTCTTT
CDR3: CASSPTTGWTEAFF

size: .
D: TRBD2
V: TRBV29-1
J: TRBJ2-3
DNA: TGCAGCGTTAAAAGGTCGGGACTAGCGGGGGTCACAGATACGCAGTATTTT
CDR3: CSVKRSGLAGVTDTQYF

size: once
D: TRBD1
V: TRBV5-4
J: TRBJ1-1
DNA: TGTGCCAGCAGCTCCGCCGGGACAGGGGACACTGAAGCTTTCTTT
CDR3: CASSSAGTGDTEAFF

size: .
D: TRBD2
V: TRBV7-3
J: TRBJ2-7
DNA: TGTGCCAGCAGCTTGTTAGCGGGGGCCTCCTACGAGCAGTACTTC
CDR3: CASSLLAGASYEQYF

size: .
D: TRBD1
V: TRBV5-8
J: TRBJ2-1
DNA: TGTGCCAGCAGTATACCCGGGACAGGTTATTACAATGAGCAGTTCTTC
CDR3: CASSIPGTGYYNEQFF

size: .
D: .
V: TRBV5-6
J: TRBJ1-6
DNA: TGTGCCAGCAGCTTGGGAGGCATCCGAAGTCCCCCCTATAATTCACCCCTCCACTTT
CDR3: CASSLGGIRSPPYNSPLHF

size: .
D: .
V: TRBV3-1/TRBV3-2
J: TRBJ1-2
DNA: TGTGCCAGCAGGACAGCTAACTATGGCTACACCTTC
CDR3: CASRTANYGYTF

size: .
D: .
V: TRBV20-1
J: TRBJ2-7
DNA: TGCAGTGCTAGTTCCAGTTTCTACGAGCAGTACTTC
CDR3: CSASSSFYEQYF

size: .
D: .
V: TRBV7-8
J: TRBJ1-2
DNA: TGTGCCAGCAGCCCTACAGGAGCCTATGGCTACACCTTC
CDR3: CASSPTGAYGYTF

size: few
D: .
V: TRBV7-8
J: TRBJ1-1
DNA: TGTGCCAGCAGCTTAGTAACAGTTTGGAACACTGAAGCTTTCTTT
CDR3: CASSLVTVWNTEAFF

size: .
D: TRBD1
V: TRBV29-1
J: TRBJ2-5
DNA: TGCAGCGTTGCCGGGACAGCCGAGACCCAGTACTTC
CDR3: CSVAGTAETQYF

size: .
D: .
V: TRBV30
J: TRBJ2-7
DNA: TGTGCCTGGAGTGTAGGTTCGGACAGCTCCTACGAGCAGTACTTC
CDR3: CAWSVGSDSSYEQYF

size: .
D: TRBD2
V: TRBV6-1
J: TRBJ2-7
DNA: TGTGCCAGCAGTGACCGACTAGCGTACGAGCAGTACTTC
CDR3: CASSDRLAYEQYF

size: once
D: TRBD1
V: TRBV5-5
J: TRBJ1-1
DNA: TGTGCCAGCAGCGCCCAGGGGGCTTGGACTGAAGCTTTCTTT
CDR3: CASSAQGAWTEAFF

size: .
D: TRBD2
V: TRBV19
J: TRBJ2-4
DNA: TGTGCCAGTAGACTAGCGGGGGCCAAAAACATTCAGTACTTC
CDR3: CASRLAGAKNIQYF

size: .
D: TRBD2
V: TRBV6-1
J: TRBJ2-1
DNA: TGTGCCAGCAGTGTTCGACTAGCGGGGCGCTACAATGAGCAGTTCTTC
CDR3: CASSVRLAGRYNEQFF

size: .
D: TRBD1
V: TRBV5-1
J: TRBJ2-7
DNA: TGCGCCAGCAGCTTGGTGACAGGGACCGAGCAGTACTTC
CDR3: CASSLVTGTEQYF

size: .
D: .
V: TRBV9
J: TRBJ2-5
DNA: TGTGCCAGCAGCGCCAGGGCCGGAGAGACCCAGTACTTC
CDR3: CASSARAGETQYF

size: .
D: TRBD1
V: TRBV28
J: TRBJ1-1
DNA: TGTGCCAGCAGTTTATATGGTATCGGACAGGGAAAGACTGAAGCTTTCTTT
CDR3: CASSLYGIGQGKTEAFF

size: .
D: .
V: TRBV11-2
J: TRBJ2-6
DNA: TGTGCCAGCAGCTTAGAATATGCGTTCGATGCTGCTGGGGCCAACGTCCTGACTTTC
CDR3: CASSLEYAFDAAGANVLTF

size: once
D: .
V: TRBV20-1
J: TRBJ2-5
DNA: TGCAGTGCCTATCGGAGCGAGACCCAGTACTTC
CDR3: CSAYRSETQYF

size: .
D: TRBD2
V: TRBV28
J: TRBJ2-7
DNA: TGTGCCAGCAGTCGGACGACTAGCGGGGGATTAAGCGAGCAGTACTTC
CDR3: CASSRTTSGGLSEQYF

size: .
D: TRBD1
V: TRBV5-5
J: TRBJ1-4
DNA: TGTGCCAGCAGGACCAGGGGGGAGGCAACTAATGAAGAACTGTTTTTT
CDR3: CASRTRGEATNEELFF

size: once
D: TRBD1
V: TRBV3-1/TRBV3-2
J: TRBJ2-2
DNA: TGTGCCAGCAGCCTGGGACAGGGTGAAACCGGGGAGCTGTTTTTT
CDR3: CASSLGQGETGELFF

size: .
D: TRBD2
V: TRBV5-1
J: TRBJ2-3
DNA: TGCGCCAGCAGCCCCCGGGCTAGCGGCAGCACAGATACGCAGTATTTT
CDR3: CASSPRASGSTDTQYF

size: .
D: TRBD1
V: TRBV19
J: TRBJ1-1
DNA: TGTGCCAGTAAGGAACAGGGGGCGCGGACTGAAGCTTTCTTT
CDR3: CASKEQGARTEAFF